The clone carrying this TCR beta chain was recorded once. CDR3 length: 12 amino acids. V lost 4 bases, J lost 3 bases, and 4 bases lay in between. In germline, CDR1 is ENHRY, CDR2 SYGVKD. As processed by the authors: Without quality scores, immunoSEQ junctional reads could not be filtered like full-length reads. Here immunoSEQ multiplex PCR was the method, and the copy in TCRdb shows in-frame clones only, minus some. That table furnishes V, J and clone size, whereas the DNA furnished D and trimming. Among a few million clones, approximately 95% were seen once, and the ten largest hold less than 0.15%. This sample is drawn from a study of shared clonotypes between healthy human individuals. Study overall: Contributing individuals were a couple of females and a few males aged 18 to 49.

The rearrangement uses TRBV10-3 and TRBJ2-1, with D uncertain. The TCR was taken from a man aged 18-30 years in good health. Sequencing was carried out using naive CD4+ T cells sorted from blood. As to subset: CD45RA+ positively selected. Here the CDR3 reads CAISVGYNEQFF. CDR3 bases: TGTGCCATCAGTGTCGGCTACAATGAGCAGTTCTTC.